These T cell receptor beta chains were read from a single sample in a study of identical twins. TCRdb independently ran MiXCR on the 5' RACE reads; one entry per CDR3 protein. The profile shows about 500,000 distinct CDR3 sequences, approximately 14% of them singletons. This same sample was also part of a study on yellow fever vaccine responses in identical twins.

Sequences were obtained from CD4+ T cells sorted from blood. The receptors originated from a woman under 30 in good health. Both conserved end residues are part of each CDR3. Each record gives: clone size, D gene, J gene, V gene, CDR3 DNA, CDR3 protein. A D gene is named only where the DNA matches it firmly. Clone size is shown for a subset of rows, as once, few, many or a class of expanded clone.

size: many
D: NA
J: TRBJ1-1
V: TRBV6-5
DNA: TGTGCCAGCAGTTTTGTGGGGGAAAACACTGAAGCTTTCTTT
CDR3: CASSFVGENTEAFF

size: NA
D: NA
J: TRBJ2-7
V: TRBV10-2
DNA: TGCGCCAGCAGACTAGGGTCGGAGCAGTACTTC
CDR3: CASRLGSEQYF

size: NA
D: TRBD2
J: TRBJ2-1
V: TRBV12-3/TRBV12-4
DNA: TGTGCCAGCAGTTTAGGCGGGGGGGCCGGCAATGAGCAGTTCTTC
CDR3: CASSLGGGAGNEQFF

size: NA
D: TRBD1
J: TRBJ1-1
V: TRBV19
DNA: TGTGCCAGTAGCGAGGGACAGGTAGGGAACACTGAAGCTTTCTTT
CDR3: CASSEGQVGNTEAFF

size: few
D: NA
J: TRBJ2-3
V: TRBV5-1
DNA: TGCGCCAGCAGCCGAGCCGGGAGCTCTGGAGATACGCAGTATTTT
CDR3: CASSRAGSSGDTQYF

size: many
D: NA
J: TRBJ2-2
V: TRBV24-1
DNA: TGTGCCACCAGTGATTTAGGCGGGAAAGGAACCGGGGAGCTGTTTTTT
CDR3: CATSDLGGKGTGELFF

size: few
D: NA
J: TRBJ1-2
V: TRBV6-1
DNA: TGTGCCAGCACCATCAGGGGAGACTATGGCTACACCTTC
CDR3: CASTIRGDYGYTF

size: NA
D: NA
J: TRBJ2-1
V: TRBV20-1
DNA: TGCAGTACCGACATAGCTCGGCTGGCGACAGGCAGACCTGACAATGAGCAGTTCTTC
CDR3: CSTDIARLATGRPDNEQFF

size: NA
D: NA
J: TRBJ2-7
V: TRBV16
DNA: TGTGCCAGCAGCCAAGGTTCTAGCGCAACCTACGAGCAGTACTTC
CDR3: CASSQGSSATYEQYF

size: NA
D: TRBD2
J: TRBJ2-1
V: TRBV6-1
DNA: TGTGCCAGCAGTCTAGCGGGAGCATCTTATGAGCAGTTCTTC
CDR3: CASSLAGASYEQFF

size: many
D: TRBD2
J: TRBJ2-3
V: TRBV10-3
DNA: TGTGCCATCAGTGCCCAACTAGCGGGGGAGCAGTATTTT
CDR3: CAISAQLAGEQYF

size: many
D: NA
J: TRBJ2-2
V: TRBV29-1
DNA: TGCAGCGGGCGGGACTCGAACACCGGGGAGCTGTTTTTT
CDR3: CSGRDSNTGELFF

size: few
D: TRBD1
J: TRBJ1-2
V: TRBV11-2
DNA: TGTGCCAGCAGCCCTATGGGACAGGGGAACGGCTACACCTTC
CDR3: CASSPMGQGNGYTF

size: many
D: NA
J: TRBJ2-3
V: TRBV6-5
DNA: TGTGCCAGCAAAAGGACAGATACGCAGTATTTT
CDR3: CASKRTDTQYF

size: NA
D: TRBD1
J: TRBJ2-1
V: TRBV18
DNA: TGTGCCAGCTCACCAAGCGACAGGGAAAATGAGCAGTTCTTC
CDR3: CASSPSDRENEQFF

size: few
D: NA
J: TRBJ1-5
V: TRBV20-1
DNA: TGCAGTGCCGGGGAGGGGGGAAAGTCCTTGGGGCCCCAGCATTTT
CDR3: CSAGEGGKSLGPQHF

size: NA
D: TRBD2
J: TRBJ2-5
V: TRBV7-2
DNA: TGTGCCAGCAGCTTAGTTGGCGGGGGGGTAGAGACCCAGTACTTC
CDR3: CASSLVGGGVETQYF

size: NA
D: NA
J: TRBJ2-7
V: TRBV12-3/TRBV12-4
DNA: TGTGCCTGCACCAAAGGGTCTTCGCAGCGACGGGCCTACGAGCAGTACTTC
CDR3: CACTKGSSQRRAYEQYF

size: NA
D: TRBD2
J: TRBJ2-1
V: TRBV28
DNA: TGTGCCAGCATGGGGGGGAGATCGGGACTAGACTCCTACAATGAGCAGTTCTTC
CDR3: CASMGGRSGLDSYNEQFF

size: few
D: NA
J: TRBJ2-5
V: TRBV5-1
DNA: TGCGCCAGCAGCCAGGGGACAGGCGGGGGAATGGAGACCCAGTACTTC
CDR3: CASSQGTGGGMETQYF

size: NA
D: TRBD1
J: TRBJ2-2
V: TRBV20-1
DNA: TGCAGTGCTAGAGATAGGGGACAGCACACCGGGGAGCTGTTTTTT
CDR3: CSARDRGQHTGELFF

size: many
D: NA
J: TRBJ2-7
V: TRBV24-1
DNA: TGTGCCACCAGTGATTATAAAGGGGACCACCAACAGTACTTC
CDR3: CATSDYKGDHQQYF

size: few
D: NA
J: TRBJ2-5
V: TRBV12-5
DNA: TGTGCTAGTGCATCCCCGGGGGCTCAAGAGACCCAGTACTTC
CDR3: CASASPGAQETQYF

size: few
D: NA
J: TRBJ2-7
V: TRBV5-1
DNA: TGCGCCAGCAGTCCCCCTGGCGGGGCCAAAGCGGCCTACGAGCAGTACTTC
CDR3: CASSPPGGAKAAYEQYF

size: NA
D: TRBD1
J: TRBJ2-3
V: TRBV6-1
DNA: TGTGCCAGCACCAACAGGGGCCCCACAGATACGCAGTATTTT
CDR3: CASTNRGPTDTQYF

size: few
D: NA
J: TRBJ2-3
V: TRBV3-1
DNA: TGTGCCAGCAGCCAAGAGTCCGGGCGGGATGGGCAGTATTTT
CDR3: CASSQESGRDGQYF

size: NA
D: NA
J: TRBJ2-7
V: TRBV5-1
DNA: TGCGCCAGCAGCTTGGATGTGGGGGCCTACGAGCAGTACTTC
CDR3: CASSLDVGAYEQYF

size: many
D: NA
J: TRBJ2-3
V: TRBV7-8
DNA: TGTGCCAGCAGCCCGGGACTCCGAATGACAGATACGCAGTATTTT
CDR3: CASSPGLRMTDTQYF

size: many
D: NA
J: TRBJ2-3
V: TRBV15
DNA: TGTGCCACCAGCAGAGATGGGAGACAGGGCACAGATACGCAGTATTTT
CDR3: CATSRDGRQGTDTQYF

size: NA
D: NA
J: TRBJ2-5
V: TRBV12-3/TRBV12-4
DNA: TGTGCCAGCACTAGCAGCCAATTGGGGGCCCAGTACTTC
CDR3: CASTSSQLGAQYF

size: NA
D: NA
J: TRBJ2-3
V: TRBV20-1
DNA: TGCAGTGCTACCGGGGCGGCTACGCAGTATTTT
CDR3: CSATGAATQYF

size: NA
D: TRBD1
J: TRBJ2-1
V: TRBV15
DNA: TGTGCCACCAGCAGAGGGGCGGGACAGGGTGTCAATGAGCAGTTCTTC
CDR3: CATSRGAGQGVNEQFF

size: few
D: TRBD1
J: TRBJ2-7
V: TRBV6-1
DNA: TGTGCCAGCAGTGAGCCGGCCGGGACAGGTTACTACGAGCAGTACTTC
CDR3: CASSEPAGTGYYEQYF

size: NA
D: NA
J: TRBJ2-2
V: TRBV6-2/TRBV6-3
DNA: TGTGCCAGCAGATTACAAGCCGGGCCCGGGGAGCTGTTTTTT
CDR3: CASRLQAGPGELFF

size: many
D: NA
J: TRBJ2-3
V: TRBV24-1
DNA: TGTGCCACCAGTGATACGAGAGATACGCAGTATTTT
CDR3: CATSDTRDTQYF

size: few
D: TRBD1
J: TRBJ2-5
V: TRBV10-3
DNA: TGTGCCATCAGTGAAGGGGGCAGAGAGACCCAGTACTTC
CDR3: CAISEGGRETQYF

size: many
D: TRBD2
J: TRBJ2-1
V: TRBV6-2/TRBV6-3
DNA: TGTGCCAGCAGTCGCTTACGACTAGCGCCTGACAATGAGCAGTTCTTC
CDR3: CASSRLRLAPDNEQFF